These 7 T cell receptor beta chains share one sample of origin, sequenced in a study of early T cells in non-severe SARS-CoV-2 infection. TCRdb called the 5' RACE reads again in MiXCR, with one record for every CDR3 protein. The sample includes about 110,000 distinct CDR3 sequences, approximately 12% seen only once; the top ten take roughly 7.1%. Input material: whole blood. These TCRs come from an adult who was a healthcare worker with PCR-confirmed SARS-CoV-2 infection or an uninfected control (not recorded which).

As to this clonotype: This may stem from a read error, because a much larger clone lies one nucleotide away. The V call is TRBV14, the J call TRBJ2-6; a weak D match, TRBD1 (5 bases). CDR3 length: 14 residues. The V gene's germline CDR1 is SGHDN and CDR2 FVKESK. CDR3 amino acids: CASSLIGGANVPTF. DNA for the CDR3: TGTGCCAGCAGCCTCATCGGTGGGGCCAACGTCCCGACTTTC.

This clonotype was picked up many times. The V and J genes are TRBV15 and TRBJ2-5, with 8 bases fitting TRBD1. Trimming removed 8 bases from V and 0 bases from J; junction bases left unmatched: 5. The CDR3 runs to 14 residues. Germline values: CDR1 LNHNV, CDR2 YYDKDF (reference sequence). CDR3 DNA: TGTGCCACCGGGACAGGCGCGTACCAAGAGACCCAGTACTTC. Its protein is CATGTGAYQETQYF.

The V call is TRBV12-3 or TRBV12-4, the J call TRBJ2-7, with TRBD2 identical over 7 bases. J was trimmed by 6 bases and V by 5 bases; bases with no gene match: 16. The CDR3 runs to 16 residues. The CDR3 loop is CASSPVGGRGPPEQYF. In nucleotides, the CDR3 is TGTGCCAGCAGTCCCGTCGGCGGGAGAGGGCCCCCCGAGCAGTACTTC.

The rearrangement links TRBV28 to TRBJ2-3; 7 bases align to TRBD1. This CDR3 contains 13 residues. From germline, CDR1 is MDHEN and CDR2 SYDVKM. V shed 5 bases and J 10 bases; nucleotides not matched to a gene: 9. The CDR3 DNA reads as TGTGCCAGCAGTGACAATACAGGGGTCGCGCAGTATTTT. Translated, it gives CASSDNTGVAQYF.

This clonotype was picked up a small number of times. V is TRBV27 and J is TRBJ2-7; D unresolved. Germline V gene sequence: CDR1 MNHEY, CDR2 SMNVEV (reference sequence). This CDR3 has 11 amino acids. Trimming took 8 bases from V and 6 from J, leaving 11 bases between them. This chain's CDR3 is CASGTLGEQYF. CDR3 coding DNA: TGTGCCAGCGGTACCCTGGGCGAGCAGTACTTC.

The chain links TRBV5-1 to TRBJ2-7, with 7 bases identical to TRBD1. V trimming: 4 bases; J trimming: 4 bases; junction bases outside the gene matches: 8. Germline V gene lookup returns CDR1 SGHRS and CDR2 YFSETQ. This CDR3 has 14 residues. The chain's CDR3 is CASSIRDSSYEQYF. The CDR3 nucleotides read TGCGCCAGCAGCATCCGGGACAGTTCTTACGAGCAGTACTTC.

This clonotype turned up a few times. V is TRBV6-5 and J is TRBJ1-3; 7 bases line up with TRBD1. The ends lost 2 bases at V and 4 bases at J; junction bases unmatched: 5. The length of the CDR3 is 15 residues. Per germline, CDR1 MNHEY and CDR2 SVGAGI. The DNA of the CDR3 is TGTGCCAGCAGTTACGCTAGACAGGGAGGAAACACCATATATTTT. Its protein is CASSYARQGGNTIYF.